Shown below are 9 T cell receptor beta chains from a single sample sequenced in a study of blood T cell repertoires in COVID-19. Some clones are missing from TCRdb's copy, which holds only in-frame ones; the method was immunoSEQ multiplex PCR. The sample records some 83,000 clones, 80% being singletons. The sample taken for sequencing was peripheral blood. The receptors originated from a man aged 55-75 years with active or convalescent COVID-19.

The chain uses TRBV6-5 and TRBJ1-2; D remains unclear. Trimming cost V 0 bases and J 4 bases, with 15 bases left between them. In germline, CDR1 is MNHEY, CDR2 SVGAGI. This CDR3 comprises 16 residues. The CDR3, as DNA: TGTGCCAGCAGTTACTCTTTACCTAGGCAGACCTATGGCTACACCTTC. Translation: CASSYSLPRQTYGYTF.

This clone has only one observation. The chain has TRBV19 and TRBJ2-2; D possibly corresponds to TRBD1 (6 bases). There are 14 residues in the CDR3. With 9 bases removed from V and 3 bases from J, the gap between germline ends came to 14 bases. The germline V gene has CDR1 LNHDA and CDR2 SQIVND (reference sequence). Written as DNA, the CDR3 is TGTGCCAGCACAGGGTTAGGTGACACCGGGGAGCTGTTTTTT. This translates into CASTGLGDTGELFF.

The rearrangement links TRBV11-2 to TRBJ2-5; 10 nucleotides match TRBD2. This CDR3 has 18 residues. Germline V gene sequence: CDR1 SGHAT, CDR2 FQNNGV. The ends lost 1 base at V and 3 bases at J; junction bases unmatched: 11. CDR3 sequence (DNA): TGTGCCAGCAGCTTAGTAGTGCTAGCGGGGGCCGGCAAAGAGACCCAGTACTTC. It is translated as CASSLVVLAGAGKETQYF. Full variable domain (outside the CDR3, taken from reference TRBV11-2 and TRBJ2-5): EAGVAQSPRYKIIEKRQSVAFWCNPISGHATLYWYQQILGQGPKLLIQFQNNGVVDDSQLPKDRFSAERLKGVDSTLKIQPAKLEDSAVYLCASSLVVLAGAGKETQYFGPGTRLLVL.

This chain links TRBV3-1 (or the pseudogene TRBV3-2) with TRBJ2-1, with TRBD2 matching 11 bases. The CDR3 length is 15 residues. J lost 5 bases, V lost 5 bases, and 5 bases had no gene match. CDR1 and CDR2 (germline): LGHDT, YNNKEL (reference sequence). The CDR3 is CASSIAGGLHNEQFF. DNA for the CDR3: TGTGCCAGCAGCATAGCGGGGGGGCTTCACAATGAGCAGTTCTTC.

This clone was recorded once. The chain joins TRBV2 to TRBJ1-6; D gene uncertain. The CDR3 has 16 amino acids. Trimming took off 3 bases at V and 7 bases at J, with 16 bases between the two ends. Germline CDR1 is SNHLY and CDR2 is FYNNEI. The CDR3 nucleotides are TGTGCCAGCAGTGAGGACGTATGGCCGGGGAATTCACCCCTCCACTTT. This gives the protein CASSEDVWPGNSPLHF.

This chain joins TRBV6-5 and TRBJ1-1, with TRBD1 identical over 7 bases. Germline V lookup: CDR1 MNHEY, CDR2 SVGAGI. The CDR3 is 12 residues long. Trimming took 5 bases from V and 7 from J; bases not matched to a gene: 4. The CDR3, as DNA: TGTGCCAGCAGTCTCTCAGGGGGTGAAGCTTTCTTT. It translates to CASSLSGGEAFF.

The J gene is TRBJ2-7, the V gene TRBV12-3 or TRBV12-4; a weak D match, TRBD1 (6 bases). Trimming pared 5 bases from V and 2 bases from J, leaving 10 bases between. This CDR3 has 13 amino acids. CDR3 amino acids: CASSRDTAYEQYF. In nucleotides, the CDR3 is TGTGCCAGCAGTCGGGACACAGCCTACGAGCAGTACTTC.

This chain connects TRBV7-2 to TRBJ2-7; 13 nucleotides match TRBD2. Germline V gene data show CDR1 as SGHTA and CDR2 as FQGNSA. This CDR3 is built from 18 residues. V lost 1 base and J lost 4; bases outside the gene matches: 10. The CDR3 nucleotides read TGTGCCAGCAGCTTAGTACTAGCGGGGGGGCCTCTTCGATACGAGCAGTACTTC. It specifies CASSLVLAGGPLRYEQYF.

The chain has TRBV5-5 and TRBJ2-7, with 8 bases lining up with TRBD2. Germline V CDR1 and CDR2: SGHKS, YYEKEE (reference sequence). V was pared by 2 bases and J by 0 bases, with 7 bases of the junction left unmatched. CDR3 length: 16 amino acids. The CDR3 nucleotides are TGTGCCAGCAGCTTTAGGCGGGGGGCGAGCTCCTACGAGCAGTACTTC. It yields the protein CASSFRRGASSYEQYF.